These 4 T cell receptor beta chains were sequenced from one sample in a study of response to subunit inactivated influenza vaccine. A single record per CDR3 protein comes from TCRdb applying MiXCR to the RT-PCR reads. The data show 500,000 to 700,000 distinct CDR3 sequences, with around 25% seen just once and approximately 3% held by the top ten. Another study also made use of these data, one on T cells expressing NK-cell markers. That report notes: Synthesis of TCR beta cDNA relied on 5'RACE template switching carrying UMIs.

The input for sequencing was CD4+ T cells sorted from PBMCs, taken about 11 days after vaccination. The receptors come from a man in his fifties or sixties who received an inactivated influenza vaccine.

The V and J genes are TRBV6-4 and TRBJ2-5; 10 positions match TRBD1. Germline lookup yields CDR1 MRHNA and CDR2 SNTAGT. With 8 bases clipped from V and 7 bases from J, the junction kept 7 bases outside the gene matches. The CDR3 extends over 13 amino acids. The DNA for the CDR3 is TGTGCCAGCGGAGGACAGGGGGAACGGACCCAGTACTTC. Protein: CASGGQGERTQYF.

Points on this clonotype: A single base separates this from a much larger clone, so it may be a read error. The rearrangement uses TRBV5-8 and TRBJ2-1; no firm D call. Germline values: CDR1 SGHTS, CDR2 YDEGEE. The CDR3 extends over 11 amino acids. V lost 5 bases, J lost 7 bases, and 7 bases lay in between. The CDR3: CASRTENEQFF. The CDR3 DNA follows: TGTGCCAGCAGGACCGAGAATGAGCAGTTCTTC.

This clonotype appeared many times. The chain employs TRBV20-1 and TRBJ1-5; possible D gene TRBD1, 5 bases. V lost 0 bases and J 0 bases, leaving 6 bases between the germline ends. The CDR3 length is 14 residues. Germline CDR1 is DFQATT and CDR2 is SNEGSKA (reference sequence). For the CDR3, the DNA is TGCAGTGCTAGAGAGGGGGGTAGCAATCAGCCCCAGCATTTT. Translation: CSAREGGSNQPQHF.

The rearrangement joins TRBV2 to TRBJ1-5, with TRBD1 matching 8 bases. The V segment lost 6 bases and the J segment 11 bases; nucleotides outside the gene matches: 12. CDR3 length equals 14 residues. Looked up from germline, CDR1 is SNHLY and CDR2 is FYNNEI. DNA of the CDR3: TGTGCCAGCAGCGGGGGACAGGCCCTGGGGGCCCAGCATTTT. Residues: CASSGGQALGAQHF.